This T cell receptor (beta chain) appears in the sequencing data of a study of human T cells and chemical hapten exposure. Whole-study results and caveats: TCRs above 1 in 1000 frequency did not change with DPC sensitization.

Unique molecular identifiers were linked by the library to individual cDNA molecules. A single record per CDR3 protein comes from TCRdb applying MiXCR to the RACE reads. The data show 110,000 to 150,000 distinct CDR3 sequences, with 12% seen just once and around 1.4% held by the top ten. This clonotype was seen a few times. The antigen remains undetermined. Regarding time point: patch test 2, 6 weeks after DPC sensitization. Treatment noted: therapeutic diphenylcyclopropenone sensitization with weekly scalp DPC. Alopecia patients between 18 and 70 years old and suitable for DPC were used as donors. This specimen was whole blood, taken in connection with sensitization to the hapten diphenylcyclopropenone (DPC). The sequence derives from a woman in her forties or fifties with alopecia areata. Some clones in this sample may be carry-over from other donors' samples.

The CDR3 is CASSYSWGAKNIQYF. As DNA, the CDR3 is TGTGCCAGCAGTTACTCATGGGGAGCCAAAAACATTCAGTACTTC. The chain uses TRBV6-2 or TRBV6-3 and TRBJ2-4, with unresolved D. The CDR3 totals 15 residues. V lost 0 bases and J lost 0, with 6 bases in between. Germline V gene data show CDR1 as MNHEY and CDR2 as SVGEGT.